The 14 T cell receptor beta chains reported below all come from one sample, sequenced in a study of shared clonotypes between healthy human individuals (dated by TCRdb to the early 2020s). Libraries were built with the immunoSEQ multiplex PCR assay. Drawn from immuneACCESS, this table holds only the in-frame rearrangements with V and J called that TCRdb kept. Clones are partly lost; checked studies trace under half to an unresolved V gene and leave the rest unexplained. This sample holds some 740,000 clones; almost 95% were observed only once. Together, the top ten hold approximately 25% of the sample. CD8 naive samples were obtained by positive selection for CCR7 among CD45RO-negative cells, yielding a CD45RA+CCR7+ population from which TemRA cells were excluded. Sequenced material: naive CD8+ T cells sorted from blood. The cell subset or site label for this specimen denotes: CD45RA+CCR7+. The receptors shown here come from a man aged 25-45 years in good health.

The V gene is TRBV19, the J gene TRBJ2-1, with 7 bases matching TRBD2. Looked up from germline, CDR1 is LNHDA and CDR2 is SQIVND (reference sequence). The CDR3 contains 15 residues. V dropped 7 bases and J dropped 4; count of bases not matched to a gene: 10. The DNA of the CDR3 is TGTGCCAGTACCCCTGCTAGCGGACGATACAATGAGCAGTTCTTC. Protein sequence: CASTPASGRYNEQFF.

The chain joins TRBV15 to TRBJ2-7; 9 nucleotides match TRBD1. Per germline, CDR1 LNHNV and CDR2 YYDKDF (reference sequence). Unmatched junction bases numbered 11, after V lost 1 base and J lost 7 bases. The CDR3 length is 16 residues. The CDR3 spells CATSRVRDRALREQYF. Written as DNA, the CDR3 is TGTGCCACCAGCAGAGTACGGGACAGGGCTTTGCGGGAGCAGTACTTC.

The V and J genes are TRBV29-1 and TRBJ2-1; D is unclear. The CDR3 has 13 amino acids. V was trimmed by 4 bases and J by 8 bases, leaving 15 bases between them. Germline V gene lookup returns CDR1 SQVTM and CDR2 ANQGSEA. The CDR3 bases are TGCAGCGTTGTTTGGTCAGCGAGACATGAGCAGTTCTTC. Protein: CSVVWSARHEQFF.

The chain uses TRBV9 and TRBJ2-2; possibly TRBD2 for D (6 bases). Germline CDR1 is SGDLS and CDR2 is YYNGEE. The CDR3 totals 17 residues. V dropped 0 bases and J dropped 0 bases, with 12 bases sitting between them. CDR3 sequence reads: CASSVEIAVTNTGELFF. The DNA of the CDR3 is TGTGCCAGCAGCGTAGAGATAGCGGTCACGAACACCGGGGAGCTGTTTTTT.

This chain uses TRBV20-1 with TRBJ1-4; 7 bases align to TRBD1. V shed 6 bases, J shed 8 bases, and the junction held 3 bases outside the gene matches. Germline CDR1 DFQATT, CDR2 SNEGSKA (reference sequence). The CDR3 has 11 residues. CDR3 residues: CSARDREKLFF. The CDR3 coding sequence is TGCAGTGCCAGGGACAGAGAAAAACTGTTTTTT.

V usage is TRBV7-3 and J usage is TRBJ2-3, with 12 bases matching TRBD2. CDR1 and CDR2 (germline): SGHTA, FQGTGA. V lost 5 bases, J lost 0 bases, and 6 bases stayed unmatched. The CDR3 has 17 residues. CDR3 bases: TGTGCCAGCAGCGCCACCGGGACTAGCGGGAGCACAGATACGCAGTATTTT. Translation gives CASSATGTSGSTDTQYF.

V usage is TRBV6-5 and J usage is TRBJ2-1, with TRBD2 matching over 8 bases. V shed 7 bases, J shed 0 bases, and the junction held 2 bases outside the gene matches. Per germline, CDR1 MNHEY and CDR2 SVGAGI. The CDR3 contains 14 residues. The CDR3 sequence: CASKSGSSYNEQFF. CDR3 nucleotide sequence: TGTGCCAGCAAAAGCGGGAGCTCCTACAATGAGCAGTTCTTC.

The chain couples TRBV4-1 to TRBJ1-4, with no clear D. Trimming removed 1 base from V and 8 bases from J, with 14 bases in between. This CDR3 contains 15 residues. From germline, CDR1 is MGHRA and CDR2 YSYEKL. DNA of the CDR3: TGCGCCAGCAGCCAAGTTGTGTCGTTACGAGAAAAACTGTTTTTT. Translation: CASSQVVSLREKLFF.

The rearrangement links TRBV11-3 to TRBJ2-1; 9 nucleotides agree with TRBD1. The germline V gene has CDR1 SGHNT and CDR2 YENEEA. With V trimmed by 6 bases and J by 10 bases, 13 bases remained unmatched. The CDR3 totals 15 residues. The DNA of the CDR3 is TGTGCCAGCAGACGAACCGGGACAGGGAATAAAGAGCAGTTCTTC. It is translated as CASRRTGTGNKEQFF.

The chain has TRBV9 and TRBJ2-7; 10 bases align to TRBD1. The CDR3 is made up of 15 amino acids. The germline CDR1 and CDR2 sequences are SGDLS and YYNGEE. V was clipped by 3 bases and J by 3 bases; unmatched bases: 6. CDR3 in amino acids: CASSEAGTGVYEQYF. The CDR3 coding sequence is TGTGCCAGCAGCGAGGCCGGGACAGGGGTCTACGAGCAGTACTTC.

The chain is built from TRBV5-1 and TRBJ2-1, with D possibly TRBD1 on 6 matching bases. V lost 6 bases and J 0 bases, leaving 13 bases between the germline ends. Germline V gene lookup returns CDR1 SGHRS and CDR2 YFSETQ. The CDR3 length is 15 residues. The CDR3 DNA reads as TGCGCCAGCACCCTCGGGACAAACTCCTACAATGAGCAGTTCTTC. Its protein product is CASTLGTNSYNEQFF.

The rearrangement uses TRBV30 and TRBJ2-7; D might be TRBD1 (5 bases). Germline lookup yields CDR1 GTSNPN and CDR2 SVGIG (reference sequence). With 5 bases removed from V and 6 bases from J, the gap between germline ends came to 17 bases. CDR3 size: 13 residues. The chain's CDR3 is CAWDSQVLGEQYF. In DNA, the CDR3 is TGTGCCTGGGATTCACAGGTACTTGGCGAGCAGTACTTC. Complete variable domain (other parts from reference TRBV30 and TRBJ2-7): SQTIHQWPATLVQPVGSPLSLECTVEGTSNPNLYWYRQAAGRGLQLLFYSVGIGQISSEVPQNLSASRPQDRQFILSSKKLLLSDSGFYLCAWDSQVLGEQYFGPGTRLTVT.

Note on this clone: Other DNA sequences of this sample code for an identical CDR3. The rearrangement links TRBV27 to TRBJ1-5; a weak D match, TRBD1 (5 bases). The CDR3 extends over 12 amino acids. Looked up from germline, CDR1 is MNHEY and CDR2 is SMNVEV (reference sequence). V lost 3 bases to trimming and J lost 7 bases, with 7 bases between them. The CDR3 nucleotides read TGTGCCAGCAGTTTCGGGGGGCAGCCCCAGCATTTT. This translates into CASSFGGQPQHF.

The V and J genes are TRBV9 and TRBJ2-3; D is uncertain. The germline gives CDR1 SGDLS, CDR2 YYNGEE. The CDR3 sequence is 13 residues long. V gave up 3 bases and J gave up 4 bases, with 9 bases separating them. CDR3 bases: TGTGCCAGCAGCGAAATGGTGGCAGATACGCAGTATTTT. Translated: CASSEMVADTQYF.